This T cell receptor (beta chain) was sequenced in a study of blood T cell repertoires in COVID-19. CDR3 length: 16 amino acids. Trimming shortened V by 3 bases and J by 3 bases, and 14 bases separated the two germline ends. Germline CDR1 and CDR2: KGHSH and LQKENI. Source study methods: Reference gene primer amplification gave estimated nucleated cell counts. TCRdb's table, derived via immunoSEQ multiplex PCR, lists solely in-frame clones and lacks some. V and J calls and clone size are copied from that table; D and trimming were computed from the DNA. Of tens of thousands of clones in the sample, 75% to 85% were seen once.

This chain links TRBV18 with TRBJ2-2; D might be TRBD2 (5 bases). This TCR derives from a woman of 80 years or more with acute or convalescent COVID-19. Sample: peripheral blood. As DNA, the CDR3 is TGTGCCAGCTCACCTCTTCCAGGACTTGACACCGGGGAGCTGTTTTTT. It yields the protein CASSPLPGLDTGELFF.